This T cell receptor beta chain comes out of a study of T cells after yellow fever vaccination. This clonotype was seen only a few times. TCRdb called the 5' RACE reads again in MiXCR, with one record for every CDR3 protein. Among about 340,000 distinct CDR3 sequences listed, around 4.1% were seen once. The CDR3 consists of 15 residues. Germline CDR1 SQVTM, CDR2 ANQGSEA. V was pared by 5 bases and J by 10 bases, with 24 bases between. The rearrangement links TRBV29-1 to TRBJ2-1, with D possibly matching TRBD2 (5 bases). This receptor was obtained from a man in his late teens or twenties who received the YFV17D yellow fever vaccine. The starting material was PBMCs, obtained 5 days after the yellow fever booster vaccination. CDR3 DNA sequence: TGCAGCGTTAGTATAGGACCCCGGGGAGCGGTGGAGCAGTTCTTC. It codes for CSVSIGPRGAVEQFF.